This T cell receptor (beta chain) originates from a study of OX40 agonist ivuxolimab in advanced cancers. Background on the study: Of mixed ages from roughly 23 to 85 and averaging about 60 years, the group was roughly 85% male. Study results and caveats: Among the lowest peripheral clonal expansion occurred in 0.1-3.0 mg/kg partial responders. The study observed clonal expansion of CD4+ and CD8+ blood T cells by week 6 at 0.1 to 3.0 mg/kg.

Sequencing used immunoSEQ multiplex PCR; TCRdb keeps in-frame clones, though not all of them. The profile shows 65,000 to 90,000 clones, roughly 84% of them singletons. Germline V gene sequence: CDR1 MNHEY, CDR2 SVGAGI. Trimming pared 5 bases from V and 10 bases from J, leaving 15 bases between. The CDR3 has 14 amino acids. This clone has only a few counts. The antigen remains unidentified. This TCR was recovered from an adult with an advanced solid tumor such as melanoma, head and neck, liver or kidney cancer. The rearrangement joins TRBV6-5 to TRBJ1-6, with a tentative D call TRBD1 (5 bases). The specimen was CD4+ or CD8+ T cells sorted from blood, collected in a trial of the OX40 agonist ivuxolimab. The CDR3 sequence is CASSTVGGRSPLHF. The CDR3 DNA sequence: TGTGCCAGCAGTACGGTCGGGGGTAGATCACCCCTCCACTTT.